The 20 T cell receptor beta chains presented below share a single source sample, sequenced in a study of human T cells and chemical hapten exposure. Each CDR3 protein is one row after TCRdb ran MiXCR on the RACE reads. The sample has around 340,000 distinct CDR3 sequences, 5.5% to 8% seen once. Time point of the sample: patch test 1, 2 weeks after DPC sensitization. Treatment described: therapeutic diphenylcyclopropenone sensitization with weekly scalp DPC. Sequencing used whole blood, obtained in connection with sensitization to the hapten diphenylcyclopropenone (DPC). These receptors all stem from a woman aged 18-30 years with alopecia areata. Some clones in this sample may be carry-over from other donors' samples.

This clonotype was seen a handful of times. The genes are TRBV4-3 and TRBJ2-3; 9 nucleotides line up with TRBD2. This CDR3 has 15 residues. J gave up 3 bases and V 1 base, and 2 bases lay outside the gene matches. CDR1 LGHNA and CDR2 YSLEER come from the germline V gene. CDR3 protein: CASSQASGATDTQYF. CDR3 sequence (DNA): TGCGCCAGCAGCCAAGCTAGCGGGGCGACAGATACGCAGTATTTT.

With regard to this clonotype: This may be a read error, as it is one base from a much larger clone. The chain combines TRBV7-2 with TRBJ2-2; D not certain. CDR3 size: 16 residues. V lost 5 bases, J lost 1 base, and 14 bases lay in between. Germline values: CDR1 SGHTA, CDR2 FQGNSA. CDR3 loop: CASSPGWTVNTGELFF. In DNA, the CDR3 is TGTGCCAGCAGCCCCGGGTGGACGGTGAACACCGGGGAGCTGTTTTTT.

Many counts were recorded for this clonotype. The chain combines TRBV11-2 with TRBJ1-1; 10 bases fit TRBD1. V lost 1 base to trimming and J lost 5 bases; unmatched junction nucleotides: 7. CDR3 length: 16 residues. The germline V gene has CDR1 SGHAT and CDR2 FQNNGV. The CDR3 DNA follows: TGTGCCAGCAGCTTAGGTTTGGACAGGGGGGTTACTGAAGCTTTCTTT. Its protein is CASSLGLDRGVTEAFF. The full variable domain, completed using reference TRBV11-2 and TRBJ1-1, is EAGVAQSPRYKIIEKRQSVAFWCNPISGHATLYWYQQILGQGPKLLIQFQNNGVVDDSQLPKDRFSAERLKGVDSTLKIQPAKLEDSAVYLCASSLGLDRGVTEAFFGQGTRLTVV.

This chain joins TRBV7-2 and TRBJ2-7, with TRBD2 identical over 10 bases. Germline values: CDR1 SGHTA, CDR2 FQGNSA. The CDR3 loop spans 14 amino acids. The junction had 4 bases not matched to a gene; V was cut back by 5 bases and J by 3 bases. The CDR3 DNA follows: TGTGCCAGCAGCCCCACTAGCGGGGACTACGAGCAGTACTTC. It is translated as CASSPTSGDYEQYF.

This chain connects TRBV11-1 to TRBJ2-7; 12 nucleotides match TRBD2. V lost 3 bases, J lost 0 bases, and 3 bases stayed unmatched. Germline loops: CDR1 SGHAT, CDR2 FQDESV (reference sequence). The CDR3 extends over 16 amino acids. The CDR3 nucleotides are TGTGCCAGCAGCTTCGAGACTAGCGGGGGCTCCTACGAGCAGTACTTC. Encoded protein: CASSFETSGGSYEQYF.

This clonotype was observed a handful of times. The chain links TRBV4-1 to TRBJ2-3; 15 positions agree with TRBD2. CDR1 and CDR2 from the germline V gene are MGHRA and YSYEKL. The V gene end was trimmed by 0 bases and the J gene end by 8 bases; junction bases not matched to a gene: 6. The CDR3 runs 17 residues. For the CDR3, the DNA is TGCGCCAGCAGCCAAGAAGGACTAGCGGGGGGGGTAGGTACGCAGTATTTT. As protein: CASSQEGLAGGVGTQYF.

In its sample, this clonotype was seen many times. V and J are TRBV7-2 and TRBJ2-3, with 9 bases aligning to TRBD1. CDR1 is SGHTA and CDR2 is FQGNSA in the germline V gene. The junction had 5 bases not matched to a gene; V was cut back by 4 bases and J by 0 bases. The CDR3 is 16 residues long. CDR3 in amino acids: CASSWGQGGSTDTQYF. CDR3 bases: TGTGCCAGCAGCTGGGGACAGGGCGGGAGCACAGATACGCAGTATTTT. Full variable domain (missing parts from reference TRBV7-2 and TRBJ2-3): GAGVSQSPSNKVTEKGKDVELRCDPISGHTALYWYRQSLGQGLEFLIYFQGNSAPDKSGLPSDRFSAERTGGSVSTLTIQRTQQEDSAVYLCASSWGQGGSTDTQYFGPGTRLTVL.

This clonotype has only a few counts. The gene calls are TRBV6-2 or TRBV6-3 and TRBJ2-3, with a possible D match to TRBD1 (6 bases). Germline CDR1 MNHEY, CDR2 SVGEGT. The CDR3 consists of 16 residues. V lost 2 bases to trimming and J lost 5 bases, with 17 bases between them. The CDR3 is CASSYQGQRVQDTQYF. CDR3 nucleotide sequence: TGTGCCAGCAGTTACCAGGGACAACGGGTGCAAGATACGCAGTATTTT.

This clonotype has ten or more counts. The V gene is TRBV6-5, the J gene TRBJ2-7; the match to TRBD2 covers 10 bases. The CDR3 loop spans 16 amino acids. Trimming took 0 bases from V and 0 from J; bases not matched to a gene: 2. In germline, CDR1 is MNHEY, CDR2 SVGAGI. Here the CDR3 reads CASSYSSGGFSYEQYF. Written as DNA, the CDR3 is TGTGCCAGCAGTTACTCTAGCGGGGGGTTCTCCTACGAGCAGTACTTC.

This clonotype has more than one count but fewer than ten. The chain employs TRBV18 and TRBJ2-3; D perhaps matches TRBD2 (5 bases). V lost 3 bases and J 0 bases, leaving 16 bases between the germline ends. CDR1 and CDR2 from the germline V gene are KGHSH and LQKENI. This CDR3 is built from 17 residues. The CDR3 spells CASSPSLAGGSTDTQYF. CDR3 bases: TGTGCCAGCTCACCGTCCCTCGCAGGCGGGAGCACAGATACGCAGTATTTT. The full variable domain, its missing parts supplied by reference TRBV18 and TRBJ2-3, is NAGVMQNPRHLVRRRGQEARLRCSPMKGHSHVYWYRQLPEEGLKFMVYLQKENIIDESGMPKERFSAEFPKEGPSILRIQQVVRGDSAAYFCASSPSLAGGSTDTQYFGPGTRLTVL.

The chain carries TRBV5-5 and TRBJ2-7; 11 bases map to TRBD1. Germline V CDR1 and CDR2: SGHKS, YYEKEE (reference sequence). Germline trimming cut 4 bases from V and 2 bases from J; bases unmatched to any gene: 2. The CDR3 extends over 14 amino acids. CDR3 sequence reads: CASSRGQGAYEQYF. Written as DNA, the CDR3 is TGTGCCAGCAGCCGGGGACAGGGGGCCTACGAGCAGTACTTC.

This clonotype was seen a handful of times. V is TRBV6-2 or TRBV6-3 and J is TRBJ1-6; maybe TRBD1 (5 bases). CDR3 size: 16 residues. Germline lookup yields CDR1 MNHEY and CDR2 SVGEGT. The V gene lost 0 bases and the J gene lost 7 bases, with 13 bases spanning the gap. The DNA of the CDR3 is TGTGCCAGCAGTTACTCAAGAGGGGCACCCAATTCACCCCTCCACTTT. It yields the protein CASSYSRGAPNSPLHF.

CDR3 nucleotides: TGTGCCAGCAGCCAAAAGGGCAGGGGGAGAGATCAGCCCCAGCATTTT. It codes for CASSQKGRGRDQPQHF. The gene calls are TRBV3-1 and TRBJ1-5; 7 bases map to TRBD1. The V segment lost 2 bases and the J segment 5 bases; nucleotides outside the gene matches: 9. Germline V gene sequence: CDR1 LGHDT, CDR2 YNNKEL (reference sequence). The CDR3 covers 16 residues.

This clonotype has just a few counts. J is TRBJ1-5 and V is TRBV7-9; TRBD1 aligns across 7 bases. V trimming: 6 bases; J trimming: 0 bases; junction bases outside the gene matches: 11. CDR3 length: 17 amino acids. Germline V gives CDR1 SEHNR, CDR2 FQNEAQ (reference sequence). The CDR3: CASSLWTGSDSNQPQHF. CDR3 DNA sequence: TGTGCCAGCAGTTTATGGACAGGCTCCGATAGCAATCAGCCCCAGCATTTT.

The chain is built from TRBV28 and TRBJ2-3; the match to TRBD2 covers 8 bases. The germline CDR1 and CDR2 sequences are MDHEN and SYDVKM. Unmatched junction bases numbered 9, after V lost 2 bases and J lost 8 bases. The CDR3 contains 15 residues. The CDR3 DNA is TGTGCCAGCAGTTTAACGGGGGGGTGTTCAATTACGCAGTATTTT. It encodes CASSLTGGCSITQYF.

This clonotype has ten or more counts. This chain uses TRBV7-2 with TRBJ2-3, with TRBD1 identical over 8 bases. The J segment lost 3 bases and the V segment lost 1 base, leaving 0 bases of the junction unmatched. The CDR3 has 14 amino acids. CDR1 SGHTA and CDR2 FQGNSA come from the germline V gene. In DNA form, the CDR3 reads TGTGCCAGCAGCTTAGACAGGGGGACAGATACGCAGTATTTT. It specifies CASSLDRGTDTQYF.

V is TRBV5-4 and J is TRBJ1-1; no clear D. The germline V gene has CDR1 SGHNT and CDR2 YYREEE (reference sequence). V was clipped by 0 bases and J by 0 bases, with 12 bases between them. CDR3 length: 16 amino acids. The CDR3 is CASSLGYVSMNTEAFF. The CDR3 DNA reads TGTGCCAGCAGCTTGGGATATGTCTCAATGAACACTGAAGCTTTCTTT.

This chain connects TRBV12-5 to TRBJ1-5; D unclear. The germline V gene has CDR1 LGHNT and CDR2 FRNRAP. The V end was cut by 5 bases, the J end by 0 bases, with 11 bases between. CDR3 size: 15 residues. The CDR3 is CASGHGEDSNQPQHF. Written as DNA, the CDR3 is TGTGCTAGTGGTCACGGGGAAGATAGCAATCAGCCCCAGCATTTT.

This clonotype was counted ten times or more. CDR3 bases: TGCGCCAGCAGCCTGCTTGTGGGAAAGAACACTGAAGCTTTCTTT. As protein: CASSLLVGKNTEAFF. This chain connects TRBV5-1 to TRBJ1-1, with D hard to call. V was trimmed by 4 bases and J by 1 base, leaving 14 bases between them. This CDR3 spans 15 amino acids. Germline V gives CDR1 SGHRS, CDR2 YFSETQ.

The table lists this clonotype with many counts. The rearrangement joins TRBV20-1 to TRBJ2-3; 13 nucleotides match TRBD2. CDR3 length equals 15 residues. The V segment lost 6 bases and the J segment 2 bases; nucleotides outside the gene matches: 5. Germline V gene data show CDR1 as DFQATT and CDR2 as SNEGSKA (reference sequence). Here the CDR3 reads CSAHGLAGDTDTQYF. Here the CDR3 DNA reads TGCAGTGCCCACGGACTAGCGGGGGACACAGATACGCAGTATTTT.